This T cell receptor beta chain was profiled in a study of T cells in Graves' hyperthyroidism and ophthalmopathy. Background on the study: Before any treatment, at initial diagnosis, peripheral blood was collected.

CDR1 is SGHTS and CDR2 is YDEGEE in the germline V gene. The CDR3 runs to 14 residues. Isolation of PBMCs was performed on 8.5 to 10 ml fresh peripheral blood. The source material, RNA transcripts, was used to amplify TCR beta CDR3 regions. The HTBI primer set served for first-round RT-PCR of the TCR CDR3. TCRdb fed the multiplex PCR reads into MiXCR, producing one record per CDR3 protein. The repertoire includes more than 500,000 distinct CDR3 sequences, about 16% of them detected once, and about 31% sits in the top ten. Points on this clonotype: Relative to the germline gene, one junction end is altered; a read error may explain this.

J is TRBJ1-1 and V is TRBV5-8, with a tentative D call TRBD1 (6 bases). The TCR originated in a woman in her twenties or thirties with Graves' ophthalmopathy. The sequencing input was blood. CDR3 coding DNA: TGTGTCAGCAGCTTGGAAGAGGGGGGCACTGAAGCTTTCTTT. Protein sequence: CVSSLEEGGTEAFF.